Listed below are T cell receptor beta chains from one sample, sequenced in a study of CD8+CD57+ T cells in acquired aplastic anemia. TCRdb passed the reads through MiXCR, listing each CDR3 protein once. The sample carries some 160,000 distinct CDR3 sequences, 40% to 50% recorded once. The sample consisted of sorted CD4+, CD8+, or CD8+CD57+ T cells (not recorded which) from PBMCs. Every receptor here comes from a human donor with aplastic anemia. The CDR3 runs from the conserved cysteine through the conserved F or W. Fields, in order: V gene, D gene, clone size, J gene, CDR3 protein, CDR3 DNA. D genes are given only for firm matches. Clone sizes are given selectively: once, few, many, or a class where the clone is expanded.

TRBV10-3	NA	NA	TRBJ2-7	CASSRDTGFPYEQYF	TGTGCCTCCAGCAGGGATACAGGGTTCCCTTACGAGCAGTACTTC
TRBV19	NA	NA	TRBJ1-1	CASSIGTGLYTEAFF	TGTGCCAGTAGTATAGGAACAGGGTTGTACACTGAAGCTTTCTTT
TRBV11-2	NA	few	TRBJ1-6	CASSSTDPNFNSPFYF	TGTGCCAGCAGCTCGACGGATCCTAACTTCAATTCACCCTTCTACTTT
TRBV2	TRBD1	NA	TRBJ2-2	CASSPTGTGALGELFF	TGTGCCAGCAGTCCGACCGGGACAGGGGCATTAGGGGAGCTGTTTTTT
TRBV10-3	TRBD1	few	TRBJ1-6	CAIRVDRANSPLHF	TGTGCCATCAGAGTGGACAGGGCTAATTCACCCCTCCACTTT
TRBV5-4	NA	NA	TRBJ2-2	CASSLVVDGYMNTGELFF	TGTGCCAGCAGCTTGGTTGTGGACGGGTATATGAACACCGGGGAGCTGTTTTTT
TRBV2	NA	NA	TRBJ1-5	CASRGGRGNQPQHF	TGTGCCAGCAGGGGAGGAAGGGGCAATCAGCCCCAGCATTTT
TRBV25-1	NA	few	TRBJ1-2	CASSDPTGTVYGYTF	TGTGCCAGCAGTGACCCTACAGGGACGGTCTATGGCTACACCTTC
TRBV3-1	NA	NA	TRBJ1-1	CASSQDPGPNTEAFF	TGTGCCAGCAGCCAAGATCCGGGCCCGAACACTGAAGCTTTCTTT
TRBV7-7	NA	few	TRBJ1-2	CASYSGAWGYTF	TGTGCCAGCTACTCGGGGGCCTGGGGCTACACCTTC
TRBV29-1	NA	few	TRBJ1-1	CSVALTGNEAFF	TGCAGCGTTGCTTTGACGGGGAACGAAGCTTTCTTT
TRBV25-1	NA	once	TRBJ2-7	CASHRGRDTYEQCF	TGTGCCAGCCATAGGGGGCGGGATACCTACGAGCAGTGCTTC
TRBV14	NA	NA	TRBJ1-1	CASSQNRAEAFF	TGTGCCAGCAGCCAGAACAGGGCTGAAGCTTTCTTT
TRBV20-1	NA	many	TRBJ2-2	CSARDRQANTGELFF	TGCAGTGCTAGAGATCGTCAGGCGAACACCGGGGAGCTGTTTTTT
TRBV24-1	TRBD1	NA	TRBJ1-5	CATSRTGGRQPQHF	TGTGCCACCAGTCGAACAGGGGGACGTCAGCCCCAGCATTTT
TRBV5-1	NA	many	TRBJ2-3	CASSLADRTDTQYF	TGCGCCAGCAGCTTGGCCGATCGCACAGATACGCAGTATTTT
TRBV4-1	NA	NA	TRBJ2-7	CASSPLAGQNREQYF	TGCGCCAGCAGCCCTCTCGCGGGACAGAATCGCGAGCAGTACTTC
TRBV20-1	NA	many	TRBJ2-1	CSATGLSYNEQFF	TGCAGTGCTACGGGGTTGTCCTACAATGAGCAGTTCTTC
TRBV6-1	TRBD1	NA	TRBJ2-3	CASRGMGQRRTDTQYF	TGTGCCAGCAGGGGAATGGGACAGAGGCGCACAGATACGCAGTATTTT
TRBV15	NA	few	TRBJ2-7	CATSRDRQGRGEQYF	TGTGCCACCAGCAGAGATCGGCAGGGAAGGGGCGAGCAGTACTTC